The T cell receptor (beta chain) described here comes from a study of OX40 agonist ivuxolimab in advanced cancers. Whole-study results and caveats: Some of the nonresponding patients also showed low levels of normalized T-cell clonal expansion. Antigen specificity remained undetermined for the expanded peripheral T cells.

Note on this clone: Its antigen is not known.

Unmatched junction bases numbered 5, after V lost 3 bases and J lost 8 bases. There are 13 residues in the CDR3. CDR1 is SGDLS, CDR2 YYNGEE, per germline. Patients had blood sampled at baseline and again on cycle 4 day 1 and cycle 7 day 1. The method was immunoSEQ multiplex PCR; TCRdb's version includes in-frame clones alone and lacks a portion of them. In the table there are 52,000 or so clones, under 95% of which are singletons. The origin of this receptor is an adult with an advanced solid tumor such as melanoma, head and neck, liver or kidney cancer. The specimen was CD4+ or CD8+ T cells sorted from blood, collected in a trial of the OX40 agonist ivuxolimab. The chain links TRBV9 to TRBJ2-1; 7 bases are a match to TRBD2. Here the CDR3 DNA reads TGTGCCAGCAGCGCGCCGACTAGCTATGAGCAGTTCTTC. Amino acids: CASSAPTSYEQFF.